Below, 16 T cell receptor beta chains from the same sample are listed, as sequenced in a study of blood T cell repertoires in COVID-19. TCRdb keeps only in-frame clones here, not all; method: immunoSEQ multiplex PCR. The sample has some 36,000 clones, roughly 90% seen once. What was sequenced was peripheral blood. The receptors stem from a man between 60 and 70 years old with active or convalescent COVID-19.

The rearrangement links TRBV5-1 to TRBJ1-1, with D unresolved. CDR3 length: 15 residues. V shed 0 bases and J shed 1 base, with 10 bases lying between them. Germline V gene sequence: CDR1 SGHRS, CDR2 YFSETQ. CDR3 coding DNA: TGCGCCAGCAGCTTGGGCGACACGAGGAACACTGAAGCTTTCTTT. Protein: CASSLGDTRNTEAFF. The whole variable domain, remainder taken from reference TRBV5-1 and TRBJ1-1, is KAGVTQTPRYLIKTRGQQVTLSCSPISGHRSVSWYQQTPGQGLQFLFEYFSETQRNKGNFPGRFSGRQFSNSRSEMNVSTLELGDSALYLCASSLGDTRNTEAFFGQGTRLTVV.

This clone came up once. The chain uses TRBV7-6 and TRBJ2-7; 9 bases match TRBD2. CDR3 length equals 13 residues. Trimming removed 2 bases from V and 6 bases from J; junction bases left unmatched: 2. CDR1 is SGHVS and CDR2 is FNYEAQ in the germline V gene. The CDR3: CASSLPAGGEQYF. For the CDR3, the DNA is TGTGCCAGCAGCTTACCAGCGGGGGGCGAGCAGTACTTC.

V gene TRBV18 combines with J gene TRBJ1-3; D not certain. In germline, CDR1 is KGHSH, CDR2 LQKENI. With 3 bases removed from V and 4 bases from J, the gap between germline ends came to 10 bases. The length of the CDR3 is 14 residues. CDR3 DNA sequence: TGTGCCAGCTCACCTCGGGGAACAGGAAACACCATATATTTT. Residues: CASSPRGTGNTIYF.

J is TRBJ1-4 and V is TRBV27; 7 bases are shared with TRBD1. This CDR3 is 14 amino acids long. Losses at the gene ends were 6 bases for V and 8 bases for J; bases not matched to a gene: 9. CDR1 is MNHEY, CDR2 SMNVEV, per germline (reference sequence). The CDR3 here is CASRRQGEGEKLFF. CDR3 DNA: TGTGCCAGCAGAAGACAGGGAGAGGGCGAAAAACTGTTTTTT.

The rearrangement joins TRBV27 to TRBJ2-5; TRBD2 might be the D (5 bases). CDR3 length equals 15 residues. CDR1 MNHEY and CDR2 SMNVEV come from the germline V gene (reference sequence). Trimming took 6 bases from V and 2 from J, leaving 16 bases between them. Here the CDR3 DNA reads TGTGCCAGCAGATTCACTCGGACTTTACAAGAGACCCAGTACTTC. Its translation: CASRFTRTLQETQYF.

V is TRBV9 and J is TRBJ2-7, with 7 bases lining up with TRBD1. Trimming cost V 1 base and J 6 bases; bases outside gene matches: 4. The germline gives CDR1 SGDLS, CDR2 YYNGEE. The CDR3 is made up of 13 amino acids. The CDR3 sequence is CASSVSNRGEQYF. CDR3 in DNA: TGTGCCAGCAGCGTATCCAACAGGGGCGAGCAGTACTTC.

The CDR3 loop is CASRLTGTDWAPLHF. CDR3 DNA sequence: TGTGCCAGCAGACTGACCGGGACAGATTGGGCACCCCTCCACTTT. This chain links TRBV2 with TRBJ1-6; 7 bases match TRBD1. Germline V gene lookup returns CDR1 SNHLY and CDR2 FYNNEI. The CDR3 runs to 15 residues. V lost 6 bases to trimming and J lost 11 bases; unmatched junction nucleotides: 13. Together with reference TRBV2 and TRBJ1-6, the CDR3 gives the full variable domain: EPEVTQTPSHQVTQMGQEVILRCVPISNHLYFYWYRQILGQKVEFLVSFYNNEISEKSEIFDDQFSVERPDGSNFTLKIRSTKLEDSAMYFCASRLTGTDWAPLHFGNGTRLTVT.

The chain joins TRBV5-1 to TRBJ1-3; no firm D call. Germline V gene data show CDR1 as SGHRS and CDR2 as YFSETQ. The CDR3 is 13 residues long. V was cut by 4 bases and J by 4 bases, with 9 bases left in between. The chain's CDR3 is CASSPPGGNTIYF. The DNA for the CDR3 is TGCGCCAGCAGCCCCCCGGGAGGAAACACCATATATTTT.

The gene calls are TRBV15 and TRBJ1-2; D might be TRBD1 (6 bases). Germline lookup yields CDR1 LNHNV and CDR2 YYDKDF (reference sequence). This CDR3 is 15 amino acids long. V was clipped by 0 bases and J by 4 bases, with 12 bases between them. This CDR3 is CATSREDRSTYGYTF. In nucleotides, the CDR3 is TGTGCCACCAGCAGAGAAGACAGGTCTACCTATGGCTACACCTTC. Combining the CDR3 with reference TRBV15 and TRBJ1-2 gives the whole variable domain DAMVIQNPRYQVTQFGKPVTLSCSQTLNHNVMYWYQQKSSQAPKLLFHYYDKDFNNEADTPDNFQSRRPNTSFCFLDIRSPGLGDTAMYLCATSREDRSTYGYTFGSGTRLTVV.

This rearrangement joins TRBV19 to TRBJ1-3; D is ambiguous. Germline V gene lookup returns CDR1 LNHDA and CDR2 SQIVND (reference sequence). This CDR3 region has 14 residues. V gave up 3 bases and J gave up 2 bases, with 8 bases separating them. CDR3 sequence (DNA): TGTGCCAGTAGTATGAAAGGAGCTGGAAACACCATATATTTT. Encoded protein: CASSMKGAGNTIYF.

This clone was counted once. The chain has TRBV2 and TRBJ1-4, with D maybe TRBD1 (5 bases). This CDR3 has 15 amino acids. Looked up from germline, CDR1 is SNHLY and CDR2 is FYNNEI. V lost 6 bases and J lost 8, with 19 bases in between. CDR3 sequence (DNA): TGTGCCAGCAGCTCTCGGTCAGGGACTGGGGAAAAACTGTTTTTT. This codes for CASSSRSGTGEKLFF.

The rearrangement uses TRBV7-2 and TRBJ2-3; the match to TRBD2 covers 10 bases. The CDR3 has 17 amino acids. Germline CDR1 and CDR2: SGHTA and FQGNSA. J gave up 0 bases and V 5 bases, and 8 bases lay outside the gene matches. The CDR3 is CASSLGLAVSSTDTQYF. CDR3 sequence (DNA): TGTGCCAGCAGCCTTGGACTAGCGGTCTCTAGCACAGATACGCAGTATTTT.

The J gene is TRBJ1-3, the V gene TRBV5-1; unclear D gene. The CDR3 extends over 14 amino acids. Trimming shortened V by 3 bases and J by 0 bases, and 7 bases separated the two germline ends. Germline CDR1 is SGHRS and CDR2 is YFSETQ. CDR3 loop: CASSSGSSGNTIYF. CDR3 coding DNA: TGCGCCAGCAGCTCCGGGAGCTCTGGAAACACCATATATTTT.

The chain links TRBV5-1 to TRBJ2-7, with D tentatively TRBD1 (6 bases). The CDR3 is 13 residues long. Trimming pared 3 bases from V and 5 bases from J, leaving 12 bases between. Germline CDR1 and CDR2: SGHRS and YFSETQ. The CDR3 DNA reads TGCGCCAGCAGCTCCGGACAGCTGGACGAGCAGTACTTC. It is translated as CASSSGQLDEQYF.

J is TRBJ2-7 and V is TRBV18, with 7 bases identical to TRBD1. After removal of 5 bases from V and 5 bases from J, the junction contained 12 bases not matched to a gene. The CDR3 is made up of 15 amino acids. CDR1 is KGHSH, CDR2 LQKENI, per germline. CDR3 coding DNA: TGTGCCAGCTCATTCAGGACAGGAGATACCCACGAGCAGTACTTC. Amino acids: CASSFRTGDTHEQYF.

This chain links TRBV30 with TRBJ2-7, with 11 bases fitting TRBD1. J lost 7 bases, V lost 5 bases, and 4 bases had no gene match. CDR1 GTSNPN and CDR2 SVGIG come from the germline V gene (reference sequence). CDR3 length equals 12 residues. This CDR3 is CAWGQGADEQYF. CDR3 nucleotides: TGTGCCTGGGGACAGGGGGCGGATGAGCAGTACTTC.